This T cell receptor (beta chain) was profiled in a study of T cells in tumors after PD-1 blockade. For the study at large: Prior checkpoint blockade, systemic immunosuppressant use, or anti-cancer therapy within 4 weeks excluded patients. Patients received pembrolizumab 200 mg every 3 weeks or cemiplimab 350 mg every 2 weeks. On average, peripheral blood gave about 120,000 TCR templates and about 40,000 unique clonotypes.

Sequencing used immunoSEQ multiplex PCR; TCRdb keeps in-frame clones, though not all of them. The sample records around 46,000 clones, approximately 79% being singletons. Germline V CDR1 and CDR2: SGDLS, YYNGEE. The CDR3 loop spans 15 amino acids. V was shortened by 0 bases and J by 2 bases, with 10 bases between the two germline ends. This TCR came from a human donor with basal cell carcinoma. This rearrangement joins TRBV9 to TRBJ2-3, with D uncertain. Source: PBMCs, taken before anti-PD-1 treatment. The CDR3 is CASSVGAGDTDTQYF. The CDR3 nucleotides are TGTGCCAGCAGCGTAGGAGCAGGCGACACAGATACGCAGTATTTT.